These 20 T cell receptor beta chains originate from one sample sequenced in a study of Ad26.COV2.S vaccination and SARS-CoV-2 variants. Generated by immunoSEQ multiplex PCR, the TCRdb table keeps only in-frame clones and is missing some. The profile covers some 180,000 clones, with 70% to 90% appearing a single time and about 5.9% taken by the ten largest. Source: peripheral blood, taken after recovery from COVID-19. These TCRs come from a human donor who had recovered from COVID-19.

Here the CDR3 DNA reads TGTGCCAGCAGCTTAGATTCCAGGGGCTCCTACGAGCAGTACTTC. Its translation is CASSLDSRGSYEQYF. The chain joins TRBV11-3 to TRBJ2-7, with TRBD1 as a possible D gene (6 bases). Germline lookup yields CDR1 SGHNT and CDR2 YENEEA. The CDR3 is made up of 15 amino acids. V gave up 0 bases and J gave up 0 bases, with 9 bases separating them.

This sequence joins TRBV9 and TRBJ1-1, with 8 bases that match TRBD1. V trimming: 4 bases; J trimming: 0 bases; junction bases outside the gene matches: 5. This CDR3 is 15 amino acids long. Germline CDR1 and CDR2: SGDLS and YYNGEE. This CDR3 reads CASSPGTGVNTEAFF. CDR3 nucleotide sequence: TGTGCCAGCAGCCCGGGGACAGGAGTGAACACTGAAGCTTTCTTT.

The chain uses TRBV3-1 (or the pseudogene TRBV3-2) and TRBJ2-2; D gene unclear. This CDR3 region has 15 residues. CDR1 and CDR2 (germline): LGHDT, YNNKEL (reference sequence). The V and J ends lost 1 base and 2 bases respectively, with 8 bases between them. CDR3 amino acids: CASSQGAHNTGELFF. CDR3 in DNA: TGTGCCAGCAGCCAAGGCGCGCACAACACCGGGGAGCTGTTTTTT.

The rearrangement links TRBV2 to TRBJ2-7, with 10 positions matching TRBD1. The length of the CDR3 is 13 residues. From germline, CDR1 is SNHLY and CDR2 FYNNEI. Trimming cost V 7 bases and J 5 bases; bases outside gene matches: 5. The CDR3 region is CASIRDRGNEQYF. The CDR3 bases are TGTGCCAGCATTAGGGACAGGGGCAACGAGCAGTACTTC.

CDR3 region: CSAPAYNEQFF. The CDR3 region has the DNA TGCAGTGCTCCCGCTTACAATGAGCAGTTCTTC. This rearrangement joins TRBV20-1 to TRBJ2-1; D gene ambiguous. V was pared by 5 bases and J by 4 bases, with 6 bases between. The CDR3 length is 11 residues. Germline V gene data show CDR1 as DFQATT and CDR2 as SNEGSKA (reference sequence).

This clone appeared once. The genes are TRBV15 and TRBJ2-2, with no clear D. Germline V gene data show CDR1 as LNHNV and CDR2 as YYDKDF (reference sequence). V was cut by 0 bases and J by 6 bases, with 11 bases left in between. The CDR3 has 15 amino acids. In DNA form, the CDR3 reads TGTGCCACCAGCAGAGATAGCCGATTTTCCGGGGAGCTGTTTTTT. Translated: CATSRDSRFSGELFF.

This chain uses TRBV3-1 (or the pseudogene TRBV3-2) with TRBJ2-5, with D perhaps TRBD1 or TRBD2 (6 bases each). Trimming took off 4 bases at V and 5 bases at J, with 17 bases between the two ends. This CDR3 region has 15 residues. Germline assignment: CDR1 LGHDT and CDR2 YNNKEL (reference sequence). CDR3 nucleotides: TGTGCCAGCAGCCTTAGGCGACTAGGGGGGGAGACCCAGTACTTC. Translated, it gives CASSLRRLGGETQYF.

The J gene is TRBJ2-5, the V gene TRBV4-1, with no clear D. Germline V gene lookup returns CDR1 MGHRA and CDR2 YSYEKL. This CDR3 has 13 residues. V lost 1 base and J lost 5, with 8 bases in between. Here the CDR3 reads CASSQGRYETQYF. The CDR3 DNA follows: TGCGCCAGCAGCCAAGGCCGCTACGAGACCCAGTACTTC.

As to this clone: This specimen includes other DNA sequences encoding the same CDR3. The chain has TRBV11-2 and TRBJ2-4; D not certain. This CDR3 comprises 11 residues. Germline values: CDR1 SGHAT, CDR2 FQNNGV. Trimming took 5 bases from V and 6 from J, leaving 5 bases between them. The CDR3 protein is CASSLGNIQYF. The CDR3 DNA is TGTGCCAGCAGCCTCGGAAACATTCAGTACTTC.

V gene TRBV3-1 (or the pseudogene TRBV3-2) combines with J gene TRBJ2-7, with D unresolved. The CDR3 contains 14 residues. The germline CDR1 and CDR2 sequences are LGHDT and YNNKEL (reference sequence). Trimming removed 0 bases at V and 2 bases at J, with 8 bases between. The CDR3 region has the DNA TGTGCCAGCAGCCAAGACCCGGGCCCCTACGAGCAGTACTTC. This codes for CASSQDPGPYEQYF.

CDR3 nucleotides: TGTGCCAGCAGCCAAGATCTCCTCGGGAACACCGGGGAGCTGTTTTTT. As protein: CASSQDLLGNTGELFF. V is TRBV11-2 and J is TRBJ2-2; D gene ambiguous. V lost 5 bases and J 1 base, leaving 14 bases between the germline ends. This CDR3 has 16 amino acids. Germline loops: CDR1 SGHAT, CDR2 FQNNGV.

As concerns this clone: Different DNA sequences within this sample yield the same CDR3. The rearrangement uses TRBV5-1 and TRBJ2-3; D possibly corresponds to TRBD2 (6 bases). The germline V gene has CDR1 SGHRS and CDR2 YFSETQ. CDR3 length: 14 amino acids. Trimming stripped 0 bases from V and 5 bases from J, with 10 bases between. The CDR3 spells CASSLGAGRDTQYF. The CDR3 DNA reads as TGCGCCAGCAGCTTGGGGGCGGGGAGAGATACGCAGTATTTT.

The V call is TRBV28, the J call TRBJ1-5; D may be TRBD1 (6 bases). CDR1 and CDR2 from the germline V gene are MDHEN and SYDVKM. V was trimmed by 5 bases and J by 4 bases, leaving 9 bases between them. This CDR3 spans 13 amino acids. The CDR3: CASSLGQNQPQHF. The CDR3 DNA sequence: TGTGCCAGCAGTCTGGGACAAAATCAGCCCCAGCATTTT.

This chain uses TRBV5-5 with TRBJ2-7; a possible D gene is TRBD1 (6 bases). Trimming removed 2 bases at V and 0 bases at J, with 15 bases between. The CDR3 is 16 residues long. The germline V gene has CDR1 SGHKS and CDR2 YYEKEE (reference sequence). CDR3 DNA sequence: TGTGCCAGCAGCTTCGTCCCCGGGACAACCTCCTACGAGCAGTACTTC. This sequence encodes CASSFVPGTTSYEQYF.

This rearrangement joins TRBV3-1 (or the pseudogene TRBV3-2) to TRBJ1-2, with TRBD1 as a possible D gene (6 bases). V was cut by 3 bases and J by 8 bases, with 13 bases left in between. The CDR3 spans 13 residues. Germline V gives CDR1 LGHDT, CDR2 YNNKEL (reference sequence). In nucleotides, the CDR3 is TGTGCCAGCAGCCACAGGGGACCGGGCGGCTACACCTTC. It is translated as CASSHRGPGGYTF.

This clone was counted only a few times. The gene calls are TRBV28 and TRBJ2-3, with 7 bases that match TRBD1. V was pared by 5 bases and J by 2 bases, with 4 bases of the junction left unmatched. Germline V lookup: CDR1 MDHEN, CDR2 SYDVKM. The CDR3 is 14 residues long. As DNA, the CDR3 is TGTGCCAGCAGTGACAGGGTATACACAGATACGCAGTATTTT. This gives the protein CASSDRVYTDTQYF.

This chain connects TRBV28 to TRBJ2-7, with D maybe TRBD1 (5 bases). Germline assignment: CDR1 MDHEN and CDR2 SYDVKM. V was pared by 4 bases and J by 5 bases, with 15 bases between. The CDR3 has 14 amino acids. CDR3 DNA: TGTGCCAGCAGTTATCAATTTTCAGGGAACGAGCAGTACTTC. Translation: CASSYQFSGNEQYF.

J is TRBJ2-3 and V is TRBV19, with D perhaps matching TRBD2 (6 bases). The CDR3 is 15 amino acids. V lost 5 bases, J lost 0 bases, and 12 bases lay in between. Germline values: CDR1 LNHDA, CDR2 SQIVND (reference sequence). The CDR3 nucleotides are TGTGCCAGTAGTGCTGTGGGGGGTAGCACAGATACGCAGTATTTT. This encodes CASSAVGGSTDTQYF.

CDR3 coding DNA: TGTGCCAGTAGTATAAATAGCTTGGGTGAGCAGTTCTTC. Its translation is CASSINSLGEQFF. This chain uses TRBV19 with TRBJ2-1; D unclear. The germline V gene encodes CDR1 LNHDA and CDR2 SQIVND (reference sequence). The V end was cut by 2 bases, the J end by 9 bases, with 11 bases between. This CDR3 region has 13 residues. Combining the CDR3 with reference TRBV19 and TRBJ2-1 gives the whole variable domain DGGITQSPKYLFRKEGQNVTLSCEQNLNHDAMYWYRQDPGQGLRLIYYSQIVNDFQKGDIAEGYSVSREKKESFPLTVTSAQKNPTAFYLCASSINSLGEQFFGPGTRLTVL.

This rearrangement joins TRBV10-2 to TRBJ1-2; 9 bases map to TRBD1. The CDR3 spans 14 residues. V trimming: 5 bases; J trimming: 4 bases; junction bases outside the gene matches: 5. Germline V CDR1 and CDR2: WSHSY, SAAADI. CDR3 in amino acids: CASSLGQGSYGYTF. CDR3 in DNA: TGCGCCAGCAGTCTCGGACAGGGGTCCTATGGCTACACCTTC.